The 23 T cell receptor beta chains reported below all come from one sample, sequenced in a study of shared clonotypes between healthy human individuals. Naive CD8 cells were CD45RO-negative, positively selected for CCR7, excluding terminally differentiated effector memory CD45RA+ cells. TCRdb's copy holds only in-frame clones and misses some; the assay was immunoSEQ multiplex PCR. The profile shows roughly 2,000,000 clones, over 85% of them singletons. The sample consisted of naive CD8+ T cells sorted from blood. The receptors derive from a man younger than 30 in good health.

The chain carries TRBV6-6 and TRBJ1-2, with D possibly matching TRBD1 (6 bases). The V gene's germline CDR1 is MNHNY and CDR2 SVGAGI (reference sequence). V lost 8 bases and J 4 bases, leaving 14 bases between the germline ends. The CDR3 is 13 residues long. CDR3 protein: CASGPGVGYGYTF. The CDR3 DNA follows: TGTGCCAGCGGCCCAGGGGTGGGCTATGGCTACACCTTC.

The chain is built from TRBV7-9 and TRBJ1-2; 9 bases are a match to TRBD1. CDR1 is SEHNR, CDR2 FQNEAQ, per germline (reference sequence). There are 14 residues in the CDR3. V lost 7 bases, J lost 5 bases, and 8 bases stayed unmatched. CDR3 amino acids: CASTGTGTRYGYTF. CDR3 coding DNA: TGTGCCAGCACCGGGACAGGGACTAGGTATGGCTACACCTTC.

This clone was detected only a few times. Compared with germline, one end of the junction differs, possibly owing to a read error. CDR3 in DNA: TGTGCTAGCAGCTTGGGGCCCGAGTACGAGCAGTACTTC. Protein: CASSLGPEYEQYF. The V call is TRBV7-7, the J call TRBJ2-7, with TRBD1 as a possible D gene (5 bases). The CDR3 runs to 13 residues. CDR1 and CDR2 (germline): SSHAT, FNYEAQ (reference sequence). Full variable domain (rest looked up from reference TRBV7-7 and TRBJ2-7): GAGVSQSPRYKVTKRGQDVTLRCDPISSHATLYWYQQALGQGPEFLTYFNYEAQPDKSGLPSDRFSAERPEGSISTLTIQRTEQRDSAMYRCASSLGPEYEQYFGPGTRLTVT.

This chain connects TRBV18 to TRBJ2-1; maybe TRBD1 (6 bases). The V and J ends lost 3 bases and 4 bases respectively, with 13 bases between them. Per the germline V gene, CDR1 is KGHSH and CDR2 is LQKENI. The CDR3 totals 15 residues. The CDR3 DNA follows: TGTGCCAGCTCACCGAAGGACAGCTTTTACAATGAGCAGTTCTTC. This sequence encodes CASSPKDSFYNEQFF.

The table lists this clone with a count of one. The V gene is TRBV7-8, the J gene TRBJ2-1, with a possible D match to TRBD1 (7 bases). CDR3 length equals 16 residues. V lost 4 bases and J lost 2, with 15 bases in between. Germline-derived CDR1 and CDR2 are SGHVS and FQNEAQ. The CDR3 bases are TGTGCCAGCAGCTCCCAGCAGGGGGAGGCCTACAATGAGCAGTTCTTC. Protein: CASSSQQGEAYNEQFF.

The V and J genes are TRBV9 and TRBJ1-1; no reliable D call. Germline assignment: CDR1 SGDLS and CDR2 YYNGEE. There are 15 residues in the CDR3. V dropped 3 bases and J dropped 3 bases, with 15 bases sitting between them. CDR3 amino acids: CASSARSLSDTEAFF. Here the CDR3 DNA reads TGTGCCAGCAGCGCCCGGTCCTTATCGGACACTGAAGCTTTCTTT.

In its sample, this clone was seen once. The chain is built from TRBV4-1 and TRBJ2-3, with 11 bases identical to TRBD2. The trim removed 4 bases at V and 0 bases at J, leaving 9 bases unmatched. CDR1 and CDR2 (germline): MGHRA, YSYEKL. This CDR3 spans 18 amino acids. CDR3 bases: TGCGCCAGCAGCCCCTATAGGACTAGCGGGCCTAGCACAGATACGCAGTATTTT. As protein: CASSPYRTSGPSTDTQYF.

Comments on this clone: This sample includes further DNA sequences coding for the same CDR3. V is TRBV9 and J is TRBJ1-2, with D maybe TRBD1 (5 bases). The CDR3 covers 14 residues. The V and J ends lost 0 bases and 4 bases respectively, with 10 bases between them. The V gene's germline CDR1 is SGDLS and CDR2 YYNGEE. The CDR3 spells CASSVGGGSYGYTF. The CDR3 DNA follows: TGTGCCAGCAGCGTAGGTGGGGGTTCCTATGGCTACACCTTC.

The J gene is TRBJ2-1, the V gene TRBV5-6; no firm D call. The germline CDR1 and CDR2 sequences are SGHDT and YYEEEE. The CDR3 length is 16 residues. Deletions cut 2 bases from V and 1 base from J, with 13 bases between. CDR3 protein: CASSFGAMGSYNEQFF. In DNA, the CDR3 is TGTGCCAGCAGCTTCGGAGCCATGGGGTCCTACAATGAGCAGTTCTTC.

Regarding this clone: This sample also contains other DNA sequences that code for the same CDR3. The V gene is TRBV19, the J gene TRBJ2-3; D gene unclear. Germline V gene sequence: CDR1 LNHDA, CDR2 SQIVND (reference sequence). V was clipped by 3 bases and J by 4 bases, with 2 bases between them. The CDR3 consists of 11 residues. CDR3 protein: CASSIADTQYF. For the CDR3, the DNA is TGTGCCAGTAGTATTGCAGATACGCAGTATTTT.

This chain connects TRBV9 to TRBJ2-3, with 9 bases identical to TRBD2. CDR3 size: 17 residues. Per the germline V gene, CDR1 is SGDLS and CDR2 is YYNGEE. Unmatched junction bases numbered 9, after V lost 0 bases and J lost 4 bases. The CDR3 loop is CASSVGAAGGLADTQYF. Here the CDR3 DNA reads TGTGCCAGCAGCGTAGGCGCTGCGGGAGGGCTCGCAGATACGCAGTATTTT. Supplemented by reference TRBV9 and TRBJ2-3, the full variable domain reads DSGVTQTPKHLITATGQRVTLRCSPRSGDLSVYWYQQSLDQGLQFLIQYYNGEERAKGNILERFSAQQFPDLHSELNLSSLELGDSALYFCASSVGAAGGLADTQYFGPGTRLTVL.

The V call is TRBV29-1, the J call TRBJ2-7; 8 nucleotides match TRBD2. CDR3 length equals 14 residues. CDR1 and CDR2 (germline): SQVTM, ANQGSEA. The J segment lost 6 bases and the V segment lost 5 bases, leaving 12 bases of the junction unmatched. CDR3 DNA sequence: TGCAGCGTTATAGTCCGGGAGGGCCAGGGCGAGCAGTACTTC. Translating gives CSVIVREGQGEQYF.

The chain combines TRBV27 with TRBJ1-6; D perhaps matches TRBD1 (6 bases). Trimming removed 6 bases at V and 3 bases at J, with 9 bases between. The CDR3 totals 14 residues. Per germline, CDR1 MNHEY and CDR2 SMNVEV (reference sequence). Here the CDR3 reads CASSPGVYNSPLHF. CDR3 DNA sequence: TGTGCCAGCAGCCCAGGGGTCTATAATTCACCCCTCCACTTT.

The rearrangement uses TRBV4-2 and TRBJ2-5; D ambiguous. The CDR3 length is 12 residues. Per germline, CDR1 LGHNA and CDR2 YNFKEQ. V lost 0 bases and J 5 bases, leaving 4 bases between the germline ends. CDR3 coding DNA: TGTGCCAGCAGCCAAGATTACGAGACCCAGTACTTC. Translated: CASSQDYETQYF.

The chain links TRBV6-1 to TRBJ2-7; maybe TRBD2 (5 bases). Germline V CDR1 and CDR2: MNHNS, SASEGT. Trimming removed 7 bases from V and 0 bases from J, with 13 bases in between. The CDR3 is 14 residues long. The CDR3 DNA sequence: TGTGCCAGCATTCCCGGGGAAAGCTCCTACGAGCAGTACTTC. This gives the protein CASIPGESSYEQYF.

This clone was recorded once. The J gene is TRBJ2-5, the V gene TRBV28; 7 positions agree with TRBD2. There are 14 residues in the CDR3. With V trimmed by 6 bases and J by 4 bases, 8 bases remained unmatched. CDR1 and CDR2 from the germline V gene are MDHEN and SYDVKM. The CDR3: CASSRVGEGETQYF. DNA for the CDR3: TGTGCCAGCAGCCGCGTGGGGGAGGGAGAGACCCAGTACTTC. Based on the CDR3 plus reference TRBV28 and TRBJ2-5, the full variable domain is DVKVTQSSRYLVKRTGEKVFLECVQDMDHENMFWYRQDPGLGLRLIYFSYDVKMKEKGDIPEGYSVSREKKERFSLILESASTNQTSMYLCASSRVGEGETQYFGPGTRLLVL.

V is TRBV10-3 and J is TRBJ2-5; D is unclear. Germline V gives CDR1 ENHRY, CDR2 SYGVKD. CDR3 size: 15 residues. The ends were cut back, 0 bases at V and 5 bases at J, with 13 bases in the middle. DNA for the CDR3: TGTGCCATCAGTGAGTCAGGAGACACCTATGAGACCCAGTACTTC. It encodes CAISESGDTYETQYF.

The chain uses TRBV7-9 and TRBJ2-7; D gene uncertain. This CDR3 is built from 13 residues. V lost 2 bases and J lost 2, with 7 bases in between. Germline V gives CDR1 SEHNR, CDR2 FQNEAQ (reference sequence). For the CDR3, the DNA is TGTGCCAGCAGCTTATACACTACCTACGAGCAGTACTTC. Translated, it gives CASSLYTTYEQYF.

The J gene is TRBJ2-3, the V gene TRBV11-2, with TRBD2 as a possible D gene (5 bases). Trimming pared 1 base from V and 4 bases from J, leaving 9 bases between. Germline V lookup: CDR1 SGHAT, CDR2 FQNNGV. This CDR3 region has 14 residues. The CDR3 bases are TGTGCCAGCAGCTTAGGTCCGAGGGCAGATACGCAGTATTTT. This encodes CASSLGPRADTQYF.

CDR3 DNA: TGCAGCGTTGAATACCTTGAGGAGACCCAGTACTTC. Its translation: CSVEYLEETQYF. V gene TRBV29-1 combines with J gene TRBJ2-5; D not certain. Germline V gives CDR1 SQVTM, CDR2 ANQGSEA. The CDR3 consists of 12 residues. V was trimmed by 2 bases and J by 5 bases, leaving 9 bases between them.

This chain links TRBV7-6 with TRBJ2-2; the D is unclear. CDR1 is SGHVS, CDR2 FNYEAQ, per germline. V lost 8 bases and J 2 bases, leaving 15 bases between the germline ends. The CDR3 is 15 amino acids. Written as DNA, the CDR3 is TGTGCCAGCCGACCCACCCTGGGAAACACCGGGGAGCTGTTTTTT. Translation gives CASRPTLGNTGELFF.

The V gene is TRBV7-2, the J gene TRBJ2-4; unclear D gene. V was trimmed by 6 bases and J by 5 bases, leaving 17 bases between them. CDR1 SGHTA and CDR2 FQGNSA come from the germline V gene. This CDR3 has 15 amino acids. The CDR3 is CASRPLLGNENIQYF. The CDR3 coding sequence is TGTGCCAGCAGACCCCTATTGGGCAACGAAAACATTCAGTACTTC.

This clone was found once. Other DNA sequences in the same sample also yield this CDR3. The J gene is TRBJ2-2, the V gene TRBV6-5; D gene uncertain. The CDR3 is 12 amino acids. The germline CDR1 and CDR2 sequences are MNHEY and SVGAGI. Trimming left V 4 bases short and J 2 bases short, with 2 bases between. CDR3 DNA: TGTGCCAGCAGTTTAAACACCGGGGAGCTGTTTTTT. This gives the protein CASSLNTGELFF.